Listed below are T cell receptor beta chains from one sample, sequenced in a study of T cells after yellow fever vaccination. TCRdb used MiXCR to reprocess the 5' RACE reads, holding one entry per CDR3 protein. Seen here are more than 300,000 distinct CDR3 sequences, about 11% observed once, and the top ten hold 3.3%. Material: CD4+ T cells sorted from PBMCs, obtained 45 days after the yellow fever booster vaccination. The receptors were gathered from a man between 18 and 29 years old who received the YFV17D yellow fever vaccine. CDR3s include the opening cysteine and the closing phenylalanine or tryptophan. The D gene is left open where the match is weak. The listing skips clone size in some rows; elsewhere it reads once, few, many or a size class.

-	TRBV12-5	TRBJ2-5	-	CASGAKSRVGETQYF	TGTGCTAGTGGGGCGAAAAGCAGGGTCGGAGAGACCCAGTACTTC
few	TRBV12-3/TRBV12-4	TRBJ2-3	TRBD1	CASSFRGGIDTQYF	TGTGCCAGCAGTTTTCGAGGGGGCATAGATACGCAGTATTTT
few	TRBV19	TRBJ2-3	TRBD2	CASSGLAGVTDTQYF	TGTGCCAGTAGTGGGCTAGCGGGGGTCACAGATACGCAGTATTTT
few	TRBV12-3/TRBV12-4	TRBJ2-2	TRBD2	CASSLSGGTTGELFF	TGTGCCAGCAGTTTAAGCGGGGGGACCACCGGGGAGCTGTTTTTT
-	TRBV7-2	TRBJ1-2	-	CASSPYSGYGYTF	TGTGCCAGCAGCCCCTATTCGGGCTATGGCTACACCTTC
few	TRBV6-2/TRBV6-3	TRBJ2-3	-	CASSPHTPQGDTQYF	TGTGCCAGCAGCCCCCATACTCCACAGGGAGATACGCAGTATTTT
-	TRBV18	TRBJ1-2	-	CASSVSGSGYGYTF	TGTGCCAGCTCAGTATCAGGGTCTGGCTATGGCTACACCTTC
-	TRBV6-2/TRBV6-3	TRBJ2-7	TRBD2	CASSYLLAGALTYEQYF	TGTGCCAGCAGTTACCTCCTAGCGGGGGCACTAACCTACGAGCAGTACTTC
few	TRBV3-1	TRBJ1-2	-	CASSLNGGGGYTF	TGTGCCAGCAGCCTTAACGGCGGTGGTGGCTACACCTTC
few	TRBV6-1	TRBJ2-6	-	CASSRDATGANVLTF	TGTGCCAGCAGTAGGGACGCTACTGGGGCCAACGTCCTGACTTTC
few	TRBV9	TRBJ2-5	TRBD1	CASSVGEGAYQETQYF	TGTGCCAGCAGCGTAGGAGAGGGGGCGTACCAAGAGACCCAGTACTTC
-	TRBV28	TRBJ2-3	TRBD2	CATSRGVRTDTQYF	TGTGCCACGTCGCGGGGGGTTAGGACAGATACGCAGTATTTT
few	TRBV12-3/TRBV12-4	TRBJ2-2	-	CASSLWANTGELFF	TGTGCCAGCAGTTTGTGGGCAAACACCGGGGAGCTGTTTTTT
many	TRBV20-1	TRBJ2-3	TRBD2	CSASPGGWSTDTQYF	TGCAGTGCTAGCCCCGGGGGGTGGTCCACAGATACGCAGTATTTT
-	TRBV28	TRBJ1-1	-	CASSPYWASEAFF	TGTGCCAGCAGCCCCTACTGGGCCTCTGAAGCTTTCTTT
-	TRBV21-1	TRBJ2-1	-	CASTKGGAGRCENEQFF	TGTGCCAGCACCAAAGGGGGTGCAGGGCGGTGCGAAAATGAGCAGTTCTTC
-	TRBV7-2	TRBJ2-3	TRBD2	CASSRFWKRTSVFTDTQYF	TGTGCCAGCAGCCGCTTCTGGAAGAGGACTAGCGTATTCACAGATACGCAGTATTTT
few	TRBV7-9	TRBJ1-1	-	CASPPTANTEAFF	TGTGCCAGCCCGCCGACAGCGAACACTGAAGCTTTCTTT
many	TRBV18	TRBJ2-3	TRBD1	CASSPPGQGSDTQYF	TGTGCCAGCTCGCCCCCGGGACAGGGTTCAGATACGCAGTATTTT
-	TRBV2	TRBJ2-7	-	CASSEQGRSYEQYF	TGTGCCAGCAGTGAACAGGGGAGGTCCTACGAGCAGTACTTC
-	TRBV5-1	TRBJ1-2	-	CASSFSGLIYGYTF	TGCGCCAGCAGCTTCTCGGGACTGATCTATGGCTACACCTTC
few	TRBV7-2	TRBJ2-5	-	CASSGAKKETQYF	TGTGCCAGCAGCGGGGCCAAAAAAGAGACCCAGTACTTC
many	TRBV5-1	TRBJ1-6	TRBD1	CASSLGRQGGSPLHF	TGCGCCAGCAGCTTGGGTCGACAGGGTGGTTCACCCCTCCACTTT
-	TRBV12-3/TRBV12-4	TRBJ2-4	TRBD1	CASSLGQGAQLKAKNIQYF	TGTGCCAGCAGTTTAGGACAGGGGGCCCAACTCAAAGCCAAAAACATTCAGTACTTC
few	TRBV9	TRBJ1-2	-	CASSVVGRSNYGYTF	TGTGCCAGCAGCGTAGTCGGGCGGTCTAACTATGGCTACACCTTC
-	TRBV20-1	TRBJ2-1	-	CSAQGLDEQFF	TGCAGTGCTCAGGGTCTCGATGAGCAGTTCTTC